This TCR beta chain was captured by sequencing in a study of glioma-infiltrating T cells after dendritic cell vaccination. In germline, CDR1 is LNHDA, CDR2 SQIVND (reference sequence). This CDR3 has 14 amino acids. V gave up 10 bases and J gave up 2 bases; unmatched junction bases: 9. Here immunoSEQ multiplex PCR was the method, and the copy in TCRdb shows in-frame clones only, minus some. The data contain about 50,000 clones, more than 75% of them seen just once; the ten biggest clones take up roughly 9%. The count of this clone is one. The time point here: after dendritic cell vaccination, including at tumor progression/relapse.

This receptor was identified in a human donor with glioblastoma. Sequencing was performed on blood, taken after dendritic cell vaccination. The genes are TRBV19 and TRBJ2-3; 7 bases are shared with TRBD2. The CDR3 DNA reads TGTGCCACTAAGCGGGGCAGCTTCACAGATACGCAGTATTTT. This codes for CATKRGSFTDTQYF.